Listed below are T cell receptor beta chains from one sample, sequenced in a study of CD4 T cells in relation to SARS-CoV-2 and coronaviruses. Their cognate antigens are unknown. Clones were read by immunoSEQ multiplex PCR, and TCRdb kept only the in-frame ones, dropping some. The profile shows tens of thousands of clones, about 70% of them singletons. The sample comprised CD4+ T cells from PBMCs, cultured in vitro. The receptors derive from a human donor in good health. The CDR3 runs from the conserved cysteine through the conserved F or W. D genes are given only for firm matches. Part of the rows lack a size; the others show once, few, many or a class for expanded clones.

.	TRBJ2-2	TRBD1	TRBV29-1	CSVREADRGSTGELFF	TGCAGCGTGCGGGAAGCAGACAGGGGGAGCACCGGGGAGCTGTTTTTT
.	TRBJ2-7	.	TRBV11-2	CASSSGQSSYEQYF	TGTGCCAGCAGCTCCGGACAGAGCTCCTACGAGCAGTACTTC
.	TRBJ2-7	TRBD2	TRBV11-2	CASSLSSGSGHEQYF	TGTGCCAGCAGCTTATCTAGCGGGAGTGGGCACGAGCAGTACTTC
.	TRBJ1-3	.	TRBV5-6	CASSSTRTSGNTIYF	TGTGCCAGCAGCAGCACCAGGACCTCTGGAAACACCATATATTTT
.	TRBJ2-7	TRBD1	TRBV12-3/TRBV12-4	CASTGQGATMAF	TGTGCCAGCACGGGACAGGGGGCCACTATGGCCTTC
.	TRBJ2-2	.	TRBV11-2	CASSLVAGTNTGELFF	TGTGCCAGCAGCTTAGTGGCGGGTACGAACACCGGGGAGCTGTTTTTT
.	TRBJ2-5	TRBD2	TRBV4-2	CASSLGTSGSIGETQYF	TGTGCCAGCAGCCTAGGGACTAGCGGGAGTATCGGAGAGACCCAGTACTTC
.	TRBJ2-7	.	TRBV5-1	CASSPPGPSLGEQYF	TGCGCCAGCAGCCCACCGGGACCCTCATTGGGCGAGCAGTACTTC
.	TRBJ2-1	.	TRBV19	CAIARGGGPWNEQFF	TGTGCCATCGCCAGAGGGGGAGGGCCATGGAATGAGCAGTTCTTC
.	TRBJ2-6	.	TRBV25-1	CASVGVGRNSGANVLTF	TGTGCCAGCGTCGGGGTGGGACGCAACTCTGGGGCCAACGTCCTGACTTTC
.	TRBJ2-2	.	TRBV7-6	CASSPDAVSHTGELFF	TGTGCCAGCAGCCCGGACGCAGTTTCTCACACCGGGGAGCTGTTTTTT
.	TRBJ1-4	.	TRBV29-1	CSVPGGDEKLFF	TGCAGCGTGCCGGGGGGGGATGAAAAACTGTTTTTT
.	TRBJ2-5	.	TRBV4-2	CASSQGLEETQYF	TGTGCCAGCAGCCAAGGACTAGAAGAGACCCAGTACTTC
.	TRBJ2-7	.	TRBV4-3	CASRQFSTGAYEQYF	TGCGCCAGCAGGCAGTTCTCGACAGGAGCTTACGAGCAGTACTTC
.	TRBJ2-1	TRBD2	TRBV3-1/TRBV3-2	CASSPRLAGGPSGNEQFF	TGTGCCAGCAGCCCTCGACTAGCGGGAGGGCCCTCCGGGAATGAGCAGTTCTTC
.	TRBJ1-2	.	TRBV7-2	CASSSRIGGNYGYTF	TGTGCCAGCAGCTCCCGGATAGGGGGTAACTATGGCTACACCTTC
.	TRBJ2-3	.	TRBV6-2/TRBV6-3	CASSLRTAHTDTQYF	TGTGCCAGCAGTCTAAGGACCGCTCACACAGATACGCAGTATTTT
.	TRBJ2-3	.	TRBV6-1	CASSEVLWGETDTQYF	TGTGCCAGCAGTGAAGTTCTTTGGGGGGAAACAGATACGCAGTATTTT
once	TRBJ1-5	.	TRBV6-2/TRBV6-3	CASSYWRDQPQHF	TGTGCCAGCAGTTACTGGAGAGATCAGCCCCAGCATTTT
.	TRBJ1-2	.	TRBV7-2	CASSSGQRYGYTF	TGTGCCAGCAGCTCAGGACAGCGCTATGGCTACACCTTC
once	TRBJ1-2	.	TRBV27	CASSFRTATGYTF	TGTGCCAGCAGTTTCAGGACGGCGACAGGCTACACCTTC
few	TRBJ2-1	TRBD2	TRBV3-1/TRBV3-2	CASSQGAGSYNEQFF	TGTGCCAGCAGCCAAGGAGCGGGATCCTACAATGAGCAGTTCTTC
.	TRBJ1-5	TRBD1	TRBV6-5	CASSSNRGQPQHF	TGTGCCAGCAGTTCCAACAGGGGCCAGCCCCAGCATTTT
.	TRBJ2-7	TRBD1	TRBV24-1	CATSDPRDRENEQYF	TGTGCCACCAGTGACCCTCGGGACAGGGAAAACGAGCAGTACTTC
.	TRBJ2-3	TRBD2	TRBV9	CASTWGGTSEEAAQYF	TGTGCCAGCACCTGGGGTGGGACTAGCGAGGAAGCAGCGCAGTATTTT
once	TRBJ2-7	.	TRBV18	CASSRETGSYEQYF	TGTGCCAGCTCACGTGAGACAGGCTCCTACGAGCAGTACTTC
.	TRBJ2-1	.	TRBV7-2	CASSVDWLKWQFF	TGTGCCAGCAGCGTAGACTGGTTAAAGTGGCAGTTCTTC